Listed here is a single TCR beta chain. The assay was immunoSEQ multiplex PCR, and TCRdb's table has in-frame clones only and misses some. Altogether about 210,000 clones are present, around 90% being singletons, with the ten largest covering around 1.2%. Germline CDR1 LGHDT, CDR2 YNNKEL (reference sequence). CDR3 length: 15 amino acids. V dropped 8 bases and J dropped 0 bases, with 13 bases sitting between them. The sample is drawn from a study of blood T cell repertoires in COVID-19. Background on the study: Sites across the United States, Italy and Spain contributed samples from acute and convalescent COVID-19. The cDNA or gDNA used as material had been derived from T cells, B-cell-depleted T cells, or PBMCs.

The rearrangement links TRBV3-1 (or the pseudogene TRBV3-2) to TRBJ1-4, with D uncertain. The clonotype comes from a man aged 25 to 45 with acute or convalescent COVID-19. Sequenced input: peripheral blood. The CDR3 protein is CASSESGTTNEKLFF. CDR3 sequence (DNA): TGTGCCAGCTCGGAGTCCGGGACAACTAATGAAAAACTGTTTTTT.